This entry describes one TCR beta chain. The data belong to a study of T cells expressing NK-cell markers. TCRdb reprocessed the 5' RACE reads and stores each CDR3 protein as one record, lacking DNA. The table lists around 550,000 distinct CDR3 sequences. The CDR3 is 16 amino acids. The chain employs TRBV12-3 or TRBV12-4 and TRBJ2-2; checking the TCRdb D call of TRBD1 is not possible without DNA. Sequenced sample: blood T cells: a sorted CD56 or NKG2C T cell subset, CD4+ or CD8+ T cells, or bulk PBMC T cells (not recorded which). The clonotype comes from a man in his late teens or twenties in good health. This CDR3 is CASSLRGTLNTGELFF.